This TCR beta chain was sequenced in a study of cytomegalovirus exposure and HLA in healthy donors. Study observations and caveats: In a later analysis, TCR beta V- and J-gene trimming was associated with a missense DCLRE1C variant.

This clone was counted once. The target antigen is unknown. The J segment lost 1 base and the V segment lost 5 bases, leaving 7 bases of the junction unmatched. This CDR3 comprises 15 residues. From germline, CDR1 is SGDLS and CDR2 YYNGEE. PCR was performed using 60 Vbeta and 13 Jbeta primers. Profiling relied on immunoSEQ multiplex PCR, and the TCRdb table lists in-frame clones only, not all of them. The table records roughly 100,000 clones, less than 80% of them present only once. Sequencing was done on a sample of PBMCs. The J gene is TRBJ2-3, the V gene TRBV9, with 7 bases identical to TRBD1. This clonotype was sampled from a man in his forties in good health and CMV-seronegative. DNA of the CDR3: TGTGCCAGCAGTGAGGGGGACAGCCGCACAGATACGCAGTATTTT. Translation gives CASSEGDSRTDTQYF.